This passage covers 15 T cell receptor beta chains from one sample sequenced in a study of CD8+CD57+ T cells in acquired aplastic anemia. TCR beta VDJ and CDR3 profiling used genomic DNA as template. TCRdb reprocessed the reads with MiXCR, giving one entry per CDR3 protein. The sample contains about 400,000 distinct CDR3 sequences, 55% to 75% of which appear only once. The sample taken for sequencing was sorted CD4+, CD8+, or CD8+CD57+ T cells (not recorded which) from PBMCs. Receptors were obtained from a human donor in good health, serving as a control.

This chain links TRBV5-1 with TRBJ2-5; D not certain. The CDR3 contains 12 residues. Germline V lookup: CDR1 SGHRS, CDR2 YFSETQ. V was clipped by 6 bases and J by 13 bases, with 19 bases between them. DNA for the CDR3: TGCGCCAGCACCCCTGGTTGGGGAAACAGGTACTTC. Its translation: CASTPGWGNRYF.

This clonotype was seen many times. V usage is TRBV13 and J usage is TRBJ1-2, with D possibly matching TRBD1 (5 bases). Germline-derived CDR1 and CDR2 are PRHDT and FYEKMQ (reference sequence). V was shortened by 0 bases and J by 1 base, with 12 bases between the two germline ends. The CDR3 loop spans 16 amino acids. CDR3 protein: CASSLGGTGLNYGYTF. CDR3 nucleotides: TGTGCCAGCAGCTTAGGTGGGACGGGCCTTAACTATGGCTACACCTTC.

The count of this clonotype is one. The genes are TRBV7-2 and TRBJ1-2; no definite D call. Trimming took off 1 base at V and 10 bases at J, with 16 bases between the two ends. The CDR3 sequence is 14 residues long. Germline CDR1 and CDR2: SGHTA and FQGNSA. In DNA form, the CDR3 reads TGTGCCAGCAGCTTAGACGGACCTAACTATCCCTACACCTTC. This translates into CASSLDGPNYPYTF. Full variable domain (rest looked up from reference TRBV7-2 and TRBJ1-2): GAGVSQSPSNKVTEKGKDVELRCDPISGHTALYWYRQSLGQGLEFLIYFQGNSAPDKSGLPSDRFSAERTGGSVSTLTIQRTQQEDSAVYLCASSLDGPNYPYTFGSGTRLTVV.

Of note for this clonotype: Germline is not matched at one junction end, which may reflect a read error. The chain links TRBV20-1 to TRBJ2-1; D uncertain. The CDR3 is 16 amino acids. Germline CDR1 is DFQATT and CDR2 is SNEGSKA (reference sequence). The DNA of the CDR3 is TGCAGTGCTAGAATTGCACACCGCCGGGCCTATAATGAGCAGTTCTTC. Its translation is CSARIAHRRAYNEQFF.

With regard to this clonotype: Mismatch with germline at one junction end may stem from a read error. The chain links TRBV9 to TRBJ1-6, with unresolved D. The CDR3 sequence is 14 residues long. The V gene's germline CDR1 is SGDLS and CDR2 YYNGEE. DNA of the CDR3: TGTGCCAGCAGCGCATCTCAGGCCTCGGCCGAGCAGTACTTT. This translates into CASSASQASAEQYF.

This clonotype came up a few times. The V call is TRBV15, the J call TRBJ1-2, with 9 nucleotides matching TRBD1. Trimming at V came to 5 bases and at J to 1 base, leaving 11 bases not matched to a gene. There are 17 residues in the CDR3. Germline assignment: CDR1 LNHNV and CDR2 YYDKDF (reference sequence). DNA of the CDR3: TGTGCCACCAGCGCGGGGACAGGGAGGCACCTTAACTATGGCTACACCTTC. Its protein is CATSAGTGRHLNYGYTF.

This sequence joins TRBV7-2 and TRBJ1-1, with D maybe TRBD1 (5 bases). This CDR3 region has 17 residues. Deletions cut 4 bases from V and 7 bases from J, with 25 bases between. Germline V gene sequence: CDR1 SGHTA, CDR2 FQGNSA. Written as DNA, the CDR3 is TGTGCCAGCAGCTCCGAAGGAGGGGATCACCCTAAGAATGAAGCTTTCTTT. It yields the protein CASSSEGGDHPKNEAFF.

The count of this clonotype is one. V usage is TRBV6-5 and J usage is TRBJ2-7, with 8 bases identical to TRBD2. The germline V gene encodes CDR1 MNHEY and CDR2 SVGAGI. This CDR3 has 14 residues. V dropped 0 bases and J dropped 3; count of bases not matched to a gene: 1. CDR3 coding DNA: TGTGCCAGCAGTTACTCGGGGACTAGCTACGAGCAGTACTTC. Protein product: CASSYSGTSYEQYF.

Regarding this clonotype: At one end the junction does not follow the germline gene, possibly because of a read error. This chain joins TRBV20-1 and TRBJ2-5; D remains unclear. Per the germline V gene, CDR1 is DFQATT and CDR2 is SNEGSKA (reference sequence). CDR3 size: 14 residues. The CDR3 DNA sequence: TGCAGCGCTAGAGCTTCTATTTGGGCGGAGACCCAGTACTTC. Translation gives CSARASIWAETQYF.

The V call is TRBV10-3, the J call TRBJ1-1, with D tentatively TRBD1 (6 bases). The CDR3 loop spans 15 amino acids. Trimming left V 1 base short and J 4 bases short, with 13 bases between. Germline V CDR1 and CDR2: ENHRY, SYGVKD. As DNA, the CDR3 is TGTGCCATCAGTGAGTACAGGGTATTGGGCACTGAAGCTTTCTTT. This encodes CAISEYRVLGTEAFF.

Ten or more counts support this clonotype. V gene TRBV6-5 combines with J gene TRBJ1-1, with a weak D call TRBD1 (5 bases). CDR3 length equals 14 residues. In germline, CDR1 is MNHEY, CDR2 SVGAGI. V lost 5 bases and J lost 8, with 18 bases in between. The CDR3, as DNA: TGTGCCAGCAGTAGATCGCCGGTGGGGGGAGAAGCTTTCTTT. This sequence encodes CASSRSPVGGEAFF.

The chain combines TRBV7-3 with TRBJ2-3, with 16 bases aligning to TRBD2. Per germline, CDR1 SGHTA and CDR2 FQGTGA. The CDR3 extends over 17 amino acids. V shed 0 bases and J 10 bases; nucleotides not matched to a gene: 7. The CDR3 here is CASSLTGLAGGHHPQYF. CDR3 in DNA: TGTGCCAGCAGCTTAACGGGACTAGCGGGGGGGCATCACCCGCAGTATTTT.

Turning to this clonotype: Because the CDR3 is missing its conserved closing phenylalanine or tryptophan, this is likely a read error. The DNA is left out, because the CDR3 cannot be placed on it with certainty; the CDR3 is given as TCRdb lists it. The chain uses TRBV7-2 and TRBJ2-3; the DNA was not compared with TRBD1, the D call given in the table. The CDR3 totals 13 residues, both ends included. Germline V gives CDR1 SGHTA, CDR2 FQGNSA. The CDR3 reads CASSSGGLCTMYT.

This rearrangement joins TRBV5-1 to TRBJ1-2; D gene unclear. V was shortened by 0 bases and J by 4 bases, with 13 bases between the two germline ends. CDR3 length equals 15 residues. CDR1 SGHRS and CDR2 YFSETQ come from the germline V gene. The CDR3 protein is CASSLDRVDSYGYTF. The CDR3 region has the DNA TGCGCCAGCAGCTTGGATAGGGTCGATAGCTATGGCTACACCTTC.

The chain uses TRBV2 and TRBJ2-7; TRBD1 matches at 9 bases. The CDR3 runs to 16 residues. Germline assignment: CDR1 SNHLY and CDR2 FYNNEI. J gave up 9 bases and V 10 bases, and 22 bases lay outside the gene matches. Here the CDR3 reads CATSGPDRGSSYLQYF. CDR3 nucleotides: TGTGCCACCAGCGGGCCGGACAGGGGATCCTCCTACCTGCAGTACTTC.